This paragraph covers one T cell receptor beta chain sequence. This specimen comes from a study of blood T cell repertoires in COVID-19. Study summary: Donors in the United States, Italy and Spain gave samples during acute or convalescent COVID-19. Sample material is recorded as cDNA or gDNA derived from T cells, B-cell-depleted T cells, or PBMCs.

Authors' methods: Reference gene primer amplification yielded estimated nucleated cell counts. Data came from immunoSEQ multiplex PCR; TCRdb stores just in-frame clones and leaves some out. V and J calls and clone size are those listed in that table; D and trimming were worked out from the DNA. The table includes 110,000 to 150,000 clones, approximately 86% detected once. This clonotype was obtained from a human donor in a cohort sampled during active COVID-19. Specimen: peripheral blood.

The CDR3 region has the DNA TGTGCCAGCAGCGCCAACGGACAGGGGCGCACTGAAGCTTTCTTT. Translating it yields CASSANGQGRTEAFF. This chain joins TRBV11-3 and TRBJ1-1, with 9 bases fitting TRBD1. The CDR3 spans 15 residues. V trimming: 5 bases; J trimming: 4 bases; junction bases outside the gene matches: 8. Germline V lookup: CDR1 SGHNT, CDR2 YENEEA. Drawing the rest from reference TRBV11-3 and TRBJ1-1, the complete variable domain is EAGVVQSPRYKIIEKKQPVAFWCNPISGHNTLYWYLQNLGQGPELLIRYENEEAVDDSQLPKDRFSAERLKGVDSTLKIQPAELGDSAVYLCASSANGQGRTEAFFGQGTRLTVV.